This T cell receptor (beta chain) was sequenced in a study of cytomegalovirus exposure and HLA in healthy donors. Study-level findings and limits: Serostatus for CMV was the only available immune exposure information. HLA alleles were associated with some 17,000 TCR beta sequences in a later analysis at 0.05 false discovery rate.

About this clone: Its antigen is unknown.

Germline-derived CDR1 and CDR2 are MNHNS and SASEGT. This CDR3 region has 13 residues. V trimming: 8 bases; J trimming: 5 bases; junction bases outside the gene matches: 6. PCR used 60 Vbeta primers and 13 Jbeta primers. Profiled with immunoSEQ multiplex PCR; TCRdb holds only in-frame clones, not every one. The repertoire holds roughly 150,000 clones, with around 80% as singletons. The chain couples TRBV6-1 to TRBJ1-5, with TRBD1 matching over 7 bases. The clonotype was recovered from a male donor in good health and CMV-seropositive. The sample taken for sequencing was PBMCs. The CDR3 coding sequence is TGTGCCAGCGTGGCAGGGGGGTATCAGCCCCAGCATTTT. The encoded protein is CASVAGGYQPQHF.